A single TCR beta chain is shown here with its context. Its antigen is still unknown. RNA transcripts were the template for amplifying TCR beta CDR3 regions. During a first-round RT-PCR of the TCR CDR3, the HTBI primer set was used. TCRdb ran MiXCR on the multiplex PCR reads and lists one entry per CDR3 protein. The table has 500,000 to 650,000 distinct CDR3 sequences, less than 15% seen once. The hyperthyroidism was newly diagnosed and had lasted under 2 months; the patients were aged 18 to 65. Clinical symptoms, serum thyroxine, TRAb, thyroid ultrasound and orbital computed tomography established diagnosis. This sample is drawn from a study of T cells in Graves' hyperthyroidism and ophthalmopathy. Study conclusions and caveats: Ophthalmopathy prediction by the model preceded onset by a median approximately 6.9 months.

The sequencing input was blood. The clonotype was recovered from a woman aged 40 to 49 with Graves' hyperthyroidism.

The CDR3 here is CASSLVAGNTEAFF. The DNA of the CDR3 is TGTGCCAGCAGTTTAGTTGCAGGGAACACTGAAGCTTTCTTT. The chain combines TRBV12-3 or TRBV12-4 with TRBJ1-1; D not certain. The V gene lost 1 base and the J gene lost 1 base, with 7 bases spanning the gap. The CDR3 totals 14 residues.